A single sample gave rise to the 5 T cell receptor beta chains below, sequenced in a study of shared clonotypes between healthy human individuals. Produced via immunoSEQ multiplex PCR; TCRdb's table is partial and in-frame only. The table has fewer than 850,000 clones, roughly 91% seen once; the top ten hold 34%. The material sequenced was memory CD8+ T cells from PBMCs. Specified subset: CD45RO+ cells pooled with CCR7-negative TemRA cells. The receptor source for this set is a man younger than 35 in good health. Some clones in this sample may be carry-over from other donors' samples.

The chain combines TRBV18 with TRBJ2-3; D gene unclear. Looked up from germline, CDR1 is KGHSH and CDR2 is LQKENI. Trimming took off 3 bases at V and 5 bases at J, with 6 bases between the two ends. This CDR3 spans 12 amino acids. The CDR3 loop is CASSPPVDTQYF. In DNA form, the CDR3 reads TGTGCCAGCTCACCCCCCGTAGATACGCAGTATTTT.

The CDR3, as DNA: TGTGCCAGCAGTTTCGGGACTAGCATAGGAAATGAGCAGTTCTTC. Residues: CASSFGTSIGNEQFF. This chain joins TRBV27 and TRBJ2-1, with 9 bases identical to TRBD2. The J segment lost 7 bases and the V segment lost 3 bases, leaving 7 bases of the junction unmatched. This CDR3 has 15 residues. CDR1 MNHEY and CDR2 SMNVEV come from the germline V gene (reference sequence).

The chain uses TRBV7-9 and TRBJ2-7; 10 bases are shared with TRBD2. The ends lost 2 bases at V and 7 bases at J; junction bases unmatched: 5. There are 14 residues in the CDR3. CDR1 SEHNR and CDR2 FQNEAQ come from the germline V gene (reference sequence). For the CDR3, the DNA is TGTGCCAGCAGCTTACTAGCGGGAGATCAGGAGCAGTACTTC. It specifies CASSLLAGDQEQYF.

This clone was recorded a few times. The gene calls are TRBV6-6 and TRBJ2-7; the D gene is possibly TRBD1 (6 bases). Per the germline V gene, CDR1 is MNHNY and CDR2 is SVGAGI (reference sequence). V was clipped by 2 bases and J by 5 bases, with 16 bases between them. There are 15 residues in the CDR3. The CDR3 bases are TGTGCCAGCAGTTACAGGGGGACCTATAAGGACGAGCAGTACTTC. Translating it yields CASSYRGTYKDEQYF.

The chain joins TRBV11-1 to TRBJ2-7; TRBD2 might be the D (5 bases). This CDR3 has 14 residues. The V end was cut by 2 bases, the J end by 5 bases, with 13 bases between. Germline values: CDR1 SGHAT, CDR2 FQDESV (reference sequence). The CDR3 region is CASSLPGVVNEQYF. CDR3 coding DNA: TGTGCCAGCAGCTTACCCGGGGTGGTCAACGAGCAGTACTTC.